This TCR beta chain was documented in a study of blood T cells in healthy people across ages. Study-level findings and limits: Compared with aged donors, long-lived donors showed fewer expanded clones, suggesting selection.

This CDR3 has 15 residues. Looked up from germline, CDR1 is SGHTA and CDR2 is FQGNSA. Comments on this clonotype: The antigen is undetermined.

The donors, all healthy, were Caucasians living in Russia, aged about 6 to 90. Every donor provided 7.5 to 10 milliliters of peripheral blood. It was with a sample-barcoded 5' primer and a J-beta primer mix that a second PCR of roughly 7 to 12 cycles was run. TCRdb re-called the 5' RACE reads through MiXCR, storing one row per CDR3 protein. The table has hundreds of thousands of distinct CDR3 sequences, around 48% seen once. The sample was blood. The chain recombines TRBV7-2 with TRBJ2-4; tentatively, D is TRBD1 (5 bases). The J call may not be correct, given that the DNA end is closer to TRBJ2-7. The origin of this receptor is a man older than 75 in good health. The CDR3 is CASSSQGNGRYEQYF. As DNA, the CDR3 is TGTGCCAGCAGCTCGCAGGGCAACGGCCGCTACGAGCAGTACTTC.